A single sample gave rise to the 32 T cell receptor beta chains below, sequenced in a study of blood T cell repertoires in COVID-19. Sequencing was performed with immunoSEQ multiplex PCR; in TCRdb, only in-frame clones are kept and a portion is missing. The sample lists about 64,000 clones; 88% were seen once. Sequencing used PBMCs or T cells enriched from blood (not recorded which). The receptors derive from a woman aged 40 to 50 who had recovered from COVID-19.

The V and J genes are TRBV19 and TRBJ2-2, with no clear D. V lost 4 bases and J lost 6, with 6 bases in between. CDR1 is LNHDA, CDR2 SQIVND, per germline (reference sequence). The CDR3 has 12 amino acids. Here the CDR3 DNA reads TGTGCCAGTAGTACCCTTCCCGGGGAGCTGTTTTTT. This codes for CASSTLPGELFF.

The J gene is TRBJ1-1, the V gene TRBV4-2; possible D gene TRBD1, 6 bases. The CDR3 totals 13 residues. Germline CDR1 is LGHNA and CDR2 is YNFKEQ. Trimming shortened V by 6 bases and J by 4 bases, and 12 bases separated the two germline ends. In nucleotides, the CDR3 is TGTGCCAGCAGGCACACAGGGATCACTGAAGCTTTCTTT. Translated: CASRHTGITEAFF.

J is TRBJ1-3 and V is TRBV7-6, with TRBD1 identical over 7 bases. V shed 0 bases and J 0 bases; nucleotides not matched to a gene: 2. CDR1 and CDR2 (germline): SGHVS, FNYEAQ. The CDR3 length is 16 residues. The CDR3 sequence is CASSLARTGSGNTIYF. The CDR3 DNA reads TGTGCCAGCAGCTTAGCGAGGACAGGCTCTGGAAACACCATATATTTT. The full variable domain, rest sourced from reference TRBV7-6 and TRBJ1-3, is GAGVSQSPRYKVTKRGQDVALRCDPISGHVSLYWYRQALGQGPEFLTYFNYEAQQDKSGLPNDRFSAERPEGSISTLTIQRTEQRDSAMYRCASSLARTGSGNTIYFGEGSWLTVV.

The chain employs TRBV7-2 and TRBJ1-2, with D possibly being TRBD1 (5 bases). The V end was cut by 5 bases, the J end by 3 bases, with 10 bases between. CDR3 size: 13 residues. Germline V lookup: CDR1 SGHTA, CDR2 FQGNSA. The CDR3 reads CASSPPRDYGYTF. DNA for the CDR3: TGTGCCAGCAGCCCACCCAGGGACTATGGCTACACCTTC.

The CDR3 loop reads CASSEGGTGYQETQYF. In nucleotides, the CDR3 is TGTGCCAGCAGTGAAGGGGGCACCGGGTACCAAGAGACCCAGTACTTC. The chain is built from TRBV2 and TRBJ2-5, with D possibly matching TRBD1 (5 bases). Germline assignment: CDR1 SNHLY and CDR2 FYNNEI. Deletions cut 1 base from V and 0 bases from J, with 12 bases between. This CDR3 has 16 amino acids.

The chain couples TRBV5-1 to TRBJ2-5; TRBD2 might be the D (6 bases). V lost 0 bases and J 5 bases, leaving 14 bases between the germline ends. The CDR3 contains 15 residues. The germline V gene has CDR1 SGHRS and CDR2 YFSETQ. This CDR3 is CASSLGGANPETQYF. The DNA of the CDR3 is TGCGCCAGCAGCTTGGGCGGGGCGAACCCGGAGACCCAGTACTTC.

The gene calls are TRBV19 and TRBJ1-2; D is unclear. The V gene lost 5 bases and the J gene lost 0 bases, with 7 bases spanning the gap. CDR1 and CDR2 (germline): LNHDA, SQIVND (reference sequence). CDR3 length: 13 amino acids. The CDR3 is CASSARTNYGYTF. The CDR3 DNA is TGTGCCAGTAGTGCCAGGACTAACTATGGCTACACCTTC.

This clone was recorded a few times. The V gene is TRBV14, the J gene TRBJ1-6; D gene uncertain. Trimming took off 4 bases at V and 4 bases at J, with 8 bases between the two ends. Germline-derived CDR1 and CDR2 are SGHDN and FVKESK. The CDR3 spans 14 residues. The CDR3 nucleotides read TGTGCCAGCAGCCGCGGGCAATATAATTCACCCCTCCACTTT. Translating it yields CASSRGQYNSPLHF.

This clone was seen just once. The CDR3 reads CASSVGTGGAGNTIYF. The CDR3 DNA sequence: TGTGCCAGCAGCGTAGGGACAGGGGGTGCTGGAAACACCATATATTTT. This chain links TRBV9 with TRBJ1-3; 10 bases map to TRBD1. The CDR3 length is 16 residues. Unmatched junction bases numbered 2, after V lost 0 bases and J lost 2 bases. CDR1 and CDR2 (germline): SGDLS, YYNGEE.

CDR3 coding DNA: TGTGCCAGCAGCCAAGAAATAGACACAGATACGCAGTATTTT. It specifies CASSQEIDTDTQYF. V is TRBV4-2 and J is TRBJ2-3; D is ambiguous. The CDR3 spans 14 residues. Trimming left V 0 bases short and J 2 bases short, with 6 bases between. CDR1 and CDR2 (germline): LGHNA, YNFKEQ.

This clone was detected a few times. The chain carries TRBV27 and TRBJ2-7; perhaps TRBD2 as D (6 bases). The CDR3 contains 13 residues. Germline CDR1 is MNHEY and CDR2 is SMNVEV (reference sequence). The V end lost 4 bases, the J end lost 6 bases, and 13 bases lay between the germline ends. The CDR3 DNA sequence: TGTGCCAGCAGTTCCCGAGGAGCGGGCGAGCAGTACTTC. It yields the protein CASSSRGAGEQYF.

This clone was picked up a small number of times. The chain is built from TRBV2 and TRBJ1-6; TRBD1 agrees at 10 bases. The CDR3 is 14 residues long. Germline lookup yields CDR1 SNHLY and CDR2 FYNNEI. V shed 6 bases, J shed 11 bases, and the junction held 7 bases outside the gene matches. The CDR3 loop is CASSPWTGGTPLHF. CDR3 sequence (DNA): TGTGCCAGCAGCCCCTGGACAGGGGGTACACCCCTCCACTTT. The complete variable domain, with remaining parts taken from reference TRBV2 and TRBJ1-6, reads EPEVTQTPSHQVTQMGQEVILRCVPISNHLYFYWYRQILGQKVEFLVSFYNNEISEKSEIFDDQFSVERPDGSNFTLKIRSTKLEDSAMYFCASSPWTGGTPLHFGNGTRLTVT.

The chain recombines TRBV6-6 with TRBJ1-5; the D is unclear. V lost 2 bases to trimming and J lost 0 bases, with 11 bases between them. CDR1 and CDR2 (germline): MNHNY, SVGAGI (reference sequence). The CDR3 runs 16 residues. In DNA form, the CDR3 reads TGTGCCAGCAGTTACGAGGTGGGGAGTAGCAATCAGCCCCAGCATTTT. This encodes CASSYEVGSSNQPQHF.

This chain links TRBV3-1 (or the pseudogene TRBV3-2) with TRBJ2-1; D might be TRBD2 (6 bases). Germline CDR1 LGHDT, CDR2 YNNKEL (reference sequence). The CDR3 has 15 amino acids. Trimming cost V 0 bases and J 9 bases, with 15 bases left between them. The CDR3 nucleotides are TGTGCCAGCAGCCAAGATCTTATGAGGGGAGGTGAGCAGTTCTTC. This encodes CASSQDLMRGGEQFF.

Here the CDR3 DNA reads TGCGCCAGCAGGAGGACAACCCTTAGGGGTACAGAGACCCAGTACTTC. Translation gives CASRRTTLRGTETQYF. This chain links TRBV5-1 with TRBJ2-5; a possible D gene is TRBD1 (5 bases). Trimming took 5 bases from V and 4 from J, leaving 21 bases between them. The germline CDR1 and CDR2 sequences are SGHRS and YFSETQ. The CDR3 is made up of 16 amino acids.

The rearrangement uses TRBV11-2 and TRBJ2-5, with 7 bases that match TRBD2. CDR3 length: 16 residues. Germline CDR1 and CDR2: SGHAT and FQNNGV. V was clipped by 1 base and J by 4 bases; unmatched bases: 9. CDR3 DNA: TGTGCCAGCAGCTTAGTCCTTCGGGGGGTTGGAGAGACCCAGTACTTC. Amino acid sequence: CASSLVLRGVGETQYF.

V usage is TRBV7-9 and J usage is TRBJ1-3; D not resolved. The CDR3 is made up of 16 amino acids. Trimming removed 1 base from V and 4 bases from J, with 14 bases in between. Germline V gene lookup returns CDR1 SEHNR and CDR2 FQNEAQ (reference sequence). This CDR3 reads CASSLGSLERGNTIYF. CDR3 bases: TGTGCCAGCAGCTTAGGGTCGTTGGAGAGGGGAAACACCATATATTTT.

This chain connects TRBV19 to TRBJ2-3; maybe TRBD2 (6 bases). Per germline, CDR1 LNHDA and CDR2 SQIVND (reference sequence). The CDR3 runs to 15 residues. Trimming cost V 6 bases and J 2 bases, with 15 bases left between them. The CDR3 here is CASRTGTGFTDTQYF. DNA of the CDR3: TGTGCCAGTAGAACCGGGACTGGCTTCACAGATACGCAGTATTTT.

V gene TRBV3-1 (or the pseudogene TRBV3-2) combines with J gene TRBJ2-5; weak D call: TRBD2 (5 bases). CDR1 is LGHDT, CDR2 YNNKEL, per germline (reference sequence). The CDR3 spans 15 residues. Trimming shortened V by 4 bases and J by 2 bases, and 14 bases separated the two germline ends. In nucleotides, the CDR3 is TGTGCCAGCAGCCTATCGTCGAGGGTTCAAGAGACCCAGTACTTC. It codes for CASSLSSRVQETQYF.

This chain joins TRBV10-3 and TRBJ1-2; 9 bases fit TRBD1. V trimming: 2 bases; J trimming: 8 bases; junction bases outside the gene matches: 9. CDR1 is ENHRY, CDR2 SYGVKD, per germline. This CDR3 has 15 amino acids. The CDR3 sequence: CAISEGIQGAYGYTF. The CDR3 nucleotides are TGTGCCATCAGTGAGGGAATACAGGGGGCGTACGGCTACACCTTC.

This clone occurred once. The gene calls are TRBV5-1 and TRBJ2-1; 11 nucleotides match TRBD2. Germline CDR1 SGHRS, CDR2 YFSETQ. This CDR3 has 15 amino acids. V was pared by 4 bases and J by 5 bases, with 5 bases of the junction left unmatched. DNA for the CDR3: TGCGCCAGCAGCAAAACTAGCGGGGGCCACAATGAGCAGTTCTTC. Protein product: CASSKTSGGHNEQFF.

This chain connects TRBV12-3 or TRBV12-4 to TRBJ1-6; D call uncertain. The CDR3 is made up of 12 amino acids. Between the trimmed V and J ends, which lost 3 bases and 9 bases, there was a span of 6 bases. CDR3 region: CASSFTVSPLHF. The CDR3 DNA follows: TGTGCCAGCAGTTTTACTGTTTCACCCCTCCACTTT.

The CDR3 region has the DNA TGTGCTAGTGGTTTGGCCCTAGCGGGGGGGCCTCTAGATACGCAGTATTTT. The encoded protein is CASGLALAGGPLDTQYF. The chain employs TRBV12-5 and TRBJ2-3; 12 bases map to TRBD2. Germline CDR1 reads LGHNT; CDR2 reads FRNRAP. The CDR3 is 17 residues long. Trimming at V came to 1 base and at J to 5 bases, leaving 7 bases not matched to a gene.

The chain joins TRBV7-2 to TRBJ2-7; the match to TRBD1 covers 10 bases. Germline V lookup: CDR1 SGHTA, CDR2 FQGNSA. The CDR3 contains 14 residues. Trimming took 6 bases from V and 7 from J; bases not matched to a gene: 9. The CDR3 region is CASRTGGTGREQYF. DNA of the CDR3: TGTGCCAGCAGGACAGGGGGCACGGGTCGAGAGCAGTACTTC.

The sample holds one count of this clone. The gene calls are TRBV12-3 or TRBV12-4 and TRBJ2-7; D is unresolved. V gave up 6 bases and J gave up 2 bases, with 11 bases separating them. This CDR3 comprises 13 residues. CDR3 sequence: CASSRTVPYEQYF. The CDR3 DNA is TGTGCCAGCAGCCGAACGGTGCCCTACGAGCAGTACTTC.

This chain uses TRBV24-1 with TRBJ2-1; 9 bases map to TRBD2. This CDR3 has 16 amino acids. Germline V CDR1 and CDR2: KGHDR, SFDVKD. After removal of 4 bases from V and 8 bases from J, the junction contained 11 bases not matched to a gene. CDR3 nucleotides: TGTGCCACCAGTGACCGAGCGGGGGGACCCTCTGATGAGCAGTTCTTC. Encoded protein: CATSDRAGGPSDEQFF.

The V gene is TRBV9, the J gene TRBJ2-3; no clear D gene. The CDR3 contains 14 residues. Germline CDR1 is SGDLS and CDR2 is YYNGEE. Trimming pared 4 bases from V and 0 bases from J, leaving 9 bases between. The CDR3 protein is CASSPLFSTDTQYF. As DNA, the CDR3 is TGTGCCAGCAGCCCCCTATTTAGCACAGATACGCAGTATTTT.

This chain uses TRBV2 with TRBJ1-5, with 10 positions matching TRBD1. CDR3 size: 15 residues. The germline CDR1 and CDR2 sequences are SNHLY and FYNNEI. With V trimmed by 6 bases and J by 2 bases, 4 bases remained unmatched. CDR3 loop: CASRPGTGGNQPQHF. The CDR3, as DNA: TGTGCCAGCAGGCCGGGGACAGGGGGCAATCAGCCCCAGCATTTT.

The chain has TRBV5-1 and TRBJ2-3; D is unresolved. This CDR3 is built from 16 residues. V was trimmed by 1 base and J by 4 bases, leaving 16 bases between them. Germline V gene sequence: CDR1 SGHRS, CDR2 YFSETQ. CDR3 nucleotides: TGCGCCAGCAGCTTGCAAGCGACTTCGCGCTCAGATACGCAGTATTTT. Translation: CASSLQATSRSDTQYF.

The V and J genes are TRBV4-2 and TRBJ2-1; TRBD2 agrees at 9 bases. Germline-derived CDR1 and CDR2 are LGHNA and YNFKEQ. The CDR3 is 18 amino acids. The junction had 9 bases not matched to a gene; V was cut back by 0 bases and J by 3 bases. As DNA, the CDR3 is TGTGCCAGCAGCCAAGAAGTTGGGGTAGCGGGGGACTACAATGAGCAGTTCTTC. This encodes CASSQEVGVAGDYNEQFF.

The V gene is TRBV19, the J gene TRBJ1-5; no firm D call. Germline V gene data show CDR1 as LNHDA and CDR2 as SQIVND (reference sequence). The CDR3 loop spans 13 amino acids. Trimming stripped 4 bases from V and 9 bases from J, with 13 bases between. The CDR3 DNA follows: TGTGCCAGTAGTACCGTGCCCACGGGGCCCCAGCATTTT. It is translated as CASSTVPTGPQHF. Together with reference TRBV19 and TRBJ1-5, the CDR3 gives the full variable domain: DGGITQSPKYLFRKEGQNVTLSCEQNLNHDAMYWYRQDPGQGLRLIYYSQIVNDFQKGDIAEGYSVSREKKESFPLTVTSAQKNPTAFYLCASSTVPTGPQHFGDGTRLSIL.

The rearrangement joins TRBV10-2 to TRBJ1-1; 9 positions match TRBD1. Germline V CDR1 and CDR2: WSHSY, SAAADI. The junction had 7 bases not matched to a gene; V was cut back by 10 bases and J by 4 bases. The CDR3 spans 13 residues. The chain's CDR3 is CAINRGPGTEAFF. CDR3 DNA: TGCGCCATCAACAGGGGGCCGGGCACTGAAGCTTTCTTT.